The rows below give T cell receptor beta chains drawn from one sample of a study of response to subunit inactivated influenza vaccine. TCRdb re-analysed the RT-PCR reads in MiXCR, keeping a single row per CDR3 protein. This sample has about 190,000 distinct CDR3 sequences, with over 13% found just once. The source was CD8+ T cells sorted from PBMCs, collected 5 days after vaccination. The receptors stem from a man between 50 and 59 years old who received an inactivated influenza vaccine. CDR3s leave out the opening cysteine and the closing phenylalanine or tryptophan.

TRBJ2-5	TRBV20-1	SASLLGVQETQY
TRBJ2-3	TRBV5-1	ASSLISGADTQY
TRBJ2-1	TRBV7-9	ASSLPLKNEQF
TRBJ2-7	TRBV28	ASSYRTGRYEQY
TRBJ2-3	TRBV28	ASSLGALRSDTQY
TRBJ2-2	TRBV28	ASSSPGTGELF
TRBJ2-1	TRBV12-3/TRBV12-4	ASSPPAGARGEQF
TRBJ2-2	TRBV4-2	ASSQVGLTTGELF
TRBJ2-1	TRBV4-3	ASSQDGASGRRDEQF
TRBJ2-7	TRBV27	ASSLRRGHGNEQY
TRBJ2-7	TRBV25-1	ASSLQGVGYEQY
TRBJ2-1	TRBV7-9	ASSLTSGGFNEQF
TRBJ2-7	TRBV9	SSSATGGGQYYEQY
TRBJ2-7	TRBV4-1	ASSRVVGAHEQY
TRBJ1-5	TRBV7-2	ASTISNGYSNQPQH
TRBJ1-1	TRBV11-2	ASSGRDRANTEAF
TRBJ2-7	TRBV20-1	SARARGRNEQY
TRBJ2-1	TRBV29-1	SVEGGANEQF
TRBJ2-4	TRBV28	ASSYLGTGTNIQY
TRBJ2-5	TRBV19	ASSILDRAQETQY
TRBJ2-5	TRBV28	ASNVAGGSETQY
TRBJ1-2	TRBV11-2	ASSLSPGHYGYT
TRBJ1-5	TRBV7-9	ASISTDRKGDQPQH
TRBJ2-1	TRBV4-3	ASSSRDRPFSGGSYNEQF
TRBJ2-5	TRBV30	AWRRDPSGAQY
TRBJ2-2	TRBV6-5	ASRLRLPLNTGELF
TRBJ2-5	TRBV18	ASSPLGTETQY
TRBJ2-5	TRBV28	ASSPGRGAVETQY
TRBJ2-7	TRBV2	ASSEASGSIPYEQY
TRBJ1-1	TRBV12-3/TRBV12-4	ASSGTVMNTEAF
TRBJ2-2	TRBV24-1	ATSGGTVDTGELF
TRBJ2-5	TRBV3-1	ASSEDASRTQY
TRBJ2-1	TRBV7-3	ASSPEREGPNLGYNEQF